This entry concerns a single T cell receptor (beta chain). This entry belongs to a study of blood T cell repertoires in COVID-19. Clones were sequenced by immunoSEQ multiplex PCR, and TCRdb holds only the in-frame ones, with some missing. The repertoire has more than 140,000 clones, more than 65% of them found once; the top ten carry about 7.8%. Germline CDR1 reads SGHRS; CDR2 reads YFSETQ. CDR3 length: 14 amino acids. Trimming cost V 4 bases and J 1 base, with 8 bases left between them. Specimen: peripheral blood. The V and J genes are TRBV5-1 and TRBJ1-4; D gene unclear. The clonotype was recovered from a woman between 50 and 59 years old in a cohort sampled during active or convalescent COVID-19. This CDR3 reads CASSPLLTNEKLFF. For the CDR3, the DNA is TGCGCCAGCAGCCCCCTCCTAACTAATGAAAAACTGTTTTTT.